The rows below give T cell receptor beta chains drawn from one sample of a study of control samples from healthy donors and cancer patients. The method was immunoSEQ multiplex PCR; TCRdb's version includes in-frame clones alone and lacks a portion of them. The top ten clones hold 2.5% of a sample with more than 100,000 clones, more than 80% of them seen once. The sequenced sample was blood. These receptors all come from a man between 18 and 29 years old in good health. CDR3s include the opening cysteine and the closing phenylalanine or tryptophan. The D gene is left open where the match is weak. Not all rows give a size; the values are once, few, many and, for expanded clones, a class.

TRBV29-1	TRBD2	NA	TRBJ2-1	TGCAGCGTCGGACTAGCGGGGGGGCAGGGCAATGAGCAGTTCTTC	CSVGLAGGQGNEQFF
TRBV4-3	NA	NA	TRBJ2-3	TGCGCCAGCAGCCAAGGCGCCCAGCGCTCAGATACGCAGTATTTT	CASSQGAQRSDTQYF
TRBV12-3/TRBV12-4	NA	NA	TRBJ2-2	TGTGCCAGCAGTTCGAGAGGCGGGGAGCTGTTTTTT	CASSSRGGELFF
TRBV10-2	TRBD2	NA	TRBJ2-1	TGCGCCAGCGGAACTAGCGGGGTCCACAATGAGCAGTTCTTC	CASGTSGVHNEQFF
TRBV28	NA	NA	TRBJ1-4	TGTGCCAGCAGTTTATGGGCTTTGGGCAGTGGGGAAAAACTGTTTTTT	CASSLWALGSGEKLFF
TRBV6-1	NA	NA	TRBJ2-2	TGTGCCAGCAGTGACGGAGACACCGGGGAGCTGTTTTTT	CASSDGDTGELFF
TRBV4-3	NA	few	TRBJ2-1	TGCGCCAGCAGCACACAAGAGGCAGGCCGGGCTAGTGGTAATGAGCAGTTCTTC	CASSTQEAGRASGNEQFF
TRBV18	NA	NA	TRBJ2-1	TGTGCCAGCTCCCAAAGCATAGAGGGCGGGCAGTTCTTC	CASSQSIEGGQFF
TRBV28	NA	once	TRBJ1-2	TGTGCCAGCAGTTTAGTCGGGGACTATGGCTACACCTTC	CASSLVGDYGYTF
TRBV6-6	TRBD2	few	TRBJ2-3	TGTGCCAGCACCGGGACTAGCGGGAAGACAGATACGCAGTATTTT	CASTGTSGKTDTQYF
TRBV5-1	NA	NA	TRBJ1-2	TGCGCCAGCAGCTTGGAACAGGGAGGAGACTATGGCTACACCTTC	CASSLEQGGDYGYTF
TRBV9	TRBD1	NA	TRBJ1-5	TGTGCCAGCAGCGAACAGGGGAGCAATCAGCCCCAGCATTTT	CASSEQGSNQPQHF
TRBV5-1	NA	NA	TRBJ1-4	TGCGCCAGCAGCGGACCTAATGAAAAACTGTTTTTT	CASSGPNEKLFF
TRBV7-9	NA	NA	TRBJ2-2	TGTGCCAGCAGCTTAGCGGCCGCGGGCCGGAAGACCGGGGAGCTGTTTTTT	CASSLAAAGRKTGELFF
TRBV11-3	TRBD2	NA	TRBJ2-1	TGTGCCAGCACCTTAGGACTAGCGGCAGACAATGAGCAGTTCTTC	CASTLGLAADNEQFF
TRBV12-3/TRBV12-4	NA	once	TRBJ1-5	TGTGCCAGCACCCCGGGACGGCTGGAGCCCCAGCATTTT	CASTPGRLEPQHF
TRBV5-4	NA	NA	TRBJ2-3	TGTGCCAGCAGAACGACGGGGGATACGCAGTATTTT	CASRTTGDTQYF
TRBV11-3	TRBD1	NA	TRBJ1-2	TGTGCCAGCAGCTTACGAGGGGACAGGAACTATGGCTACACCTTC	CASSLRGDRNYGYTF
TRBV12-5	TRBD1	NA	TRBJ2-5	TGTGCTAGTGGTTTGGACCCCGGGACAGGGGTAGAGACCCAGTACTTC	CASGLDPGTGVETQYF
TRBV6-5	NA	NA	TRBJ1-1	TGTGCCAGCAGTTACTCGAGTGGGTGGAACACTGAAGCTTTCTTT	CASSYSSGWNTEAFF
TRBV9	TRBD1	NA	TRBJ1-3	TGTGCCAGCAGCGTAGGGACAGGTCCTGGAAACACCATATATTTT	CASSVGTGPGNTIYF
TRBV19	NA	NA	TRBJ1-2	TGTGCCAGTAGGGATCGGACATTCGATGGCTACACCTTC	CASRDRTFDGYTF
TRBV27	NA	once	TRBJ2-1	TGTGCCAGCAGTTTAAGTCTCGGCAATGAGCAGTTCTTC	CASSLSLGNEQFF
TRBV4-1	NA	NA	TRBJ1-4	TGCGCCAGCAGCCAAGCATACCGGGAGAATGAAAAACTGTTTTTT	CASSQAYRENEKLFF
TRBV11-2	NA	once	TRBJ2-7	TGTGCCAGCAGCTTAGATCGGGCTATCGAGCAGTACTTC	CASSLDRAIEQYF
TRBV14	NA	NA	TRBJ1-1	TGTGCCAGCAGCCAAGGCCCAGGAGGAGCTTTCTTT	CASSQGPGGAFF
TRBV3-1/TRBV3-2	NA	NA	TRBJ1-2	TGTGCCAGCAGCCAAGATCGGGCTGGTCGTGGCTACACCTTC	CASSQDRAGRGYTF
TRBV4-3	NA	once	TRBJ2-1	TGCGCCAGCAGCCTGACAATCACCCAATACAATGAGCAGTTCTTC	CASSLTITQYNEQFF
TRBV28	NA	NA	TRBJ1-4	TGTGCCAGCAGTTTAGAGACCAGTGAAAAACTGTTTTTT	CASSLETSEKLFF
TRBV11-3	TRBD1	NA	TRBJ1-5	TGTGCCAGCAGCTTAGAGGCTCACAGGGGCGACCAGCCCCAGCATTTT	CASSLEAHRGDQPQHF
TRBV5-6	NA	NA	TRBJ1-1	TGTGCCAGCAGCTTGGACAGGCTAAACACTGAAGCTTTCTTT	CASSLDRLNTEAFF
TRBV6-4	TRBD1	many	TRBJ2-3	TGTGCCAGCAGTGACTCGACAGGGGGCGCAGATACGCAGTATTTT	CASSDSTGGADTQYF
TRBV5-4	TRBD1	NA	TRBJ2-1	TGTGCCAGCAGGGGACAGGGTTTGACCTACAATGAGCAGTTCTTC	CASRGQGLTYNEQFF
TRBV4-1	NA	once	TRBJ1-2	TGCGCCAGCAGTGACCGTCCCGGGACGCAAGCTAACTATGGCTACACCTTC	CASSDRPGTQANYGYTF
TRBV9	NA	NA	TRBJ1-2	TGTGCCAGCAGCGGCGAAGGAGGGTTCCAGAACTATGGCTACACCTTC	CASSGEGGFQNYGYTF
TRBV18	NA	NA	TRBJ1-1	TGTGCCAGCTCACAACTTGCGGAAGCTTTCTTT	CASSQLAEAFF
TRBV15	NA	NA	TRBJ1-3	TGTGCCACCAGCAGAGGGACTTCCTCTGGAAACACCATATATTTT	CATSRGTSSGNTIYF
TRBV7-9	NA	few	TRBJ1-5	TGTGCCAGCAGCTTAACAGGGAGCAATCAGCCCCAGCATTTT	CASSLTGSNQPQHF
TRBV29-1	NA	NA	TRBJ2-1	TGCAGCGTTGAACCCCGAGGGACTTACTCCTACAATGAGCAGTTCTTC	CSVEPRGTYSYNEQFF
TRBV2	NA	NA	TRBJ1-5	TGTGCCAGCAGTGAATTACAAGCCAGCAATCAGCCCCAGCATTTT	CASSELQASNQPQHF
TRBV11-2	NA	NA	TRBJ1-1	TGTGCCAGCAGTCTCCAAGGGGGGGGGAACACTGAAGCTTTCTTT	CASSLQGGGNTEAFF
TRBV4-1	NA	NA	TRBJ1-5	TGCGCCAGCAGCCAAAGGCAGGCTAGGGATCAGCCCCAGCATTTT	CASSQRQARDQPQHF
TRBV19	NA	NA	TRBJ2-3	TGTGCCAGTAGTATTGGGGGGGGCAATACGCAGTATTTT	CASSIGGGNTQYF
TRBV7-8	NA	NA	TRBJ1-1	TGTGCCAGCACCTCTAGGGGGACTGAAGCTTTCTTT	CASTSRGTEAFF
TRBV27	NA	NA	TRBJ1-3	TGTGCCAGCAGTCCGCAGGGAAATGGAAACACCATATATTTT	CASSPQGNGNTIYF